These 2 T cell receptor beta chains came from one sample sequenced in a study of T-cell memory formation after mild COVID-19. TCRdb re-derived calls from the 5' RACE reads in MiXCR, one entry per CDR3 protein. The repertoire includes approximately 490,000 distinct CDR3 sequences, about a fifth of them detected once, and 12% sits in the top ten. The material sequenced was PBMCs or a T cell subset sorted from them (not recorded which). These receptors all stem from an adult woman who had mild COVID-19 (a few samples of this study predate the infection). Cell type and time point are not known.

The CDR3 DNA sequence: TGTGCCAGCAGCCCCAGGGTAGCAGGCGGTGAAAAACTGTTTTTT. Translation: CASSPRVAGGEKLFF. This sequence joins TRBV7-2 and TRBJ1-4; a weak D match, TRBD1 (5 bases). The CDR3 contains 15 residues. Germline V gene sequence: CDR1 SGHTA, CDR2 FQGNSA. V was shortened by 5 bases and J by 7 bases, with 17 bases between the two germline ends.

There are a few counts of this clonotype. This chain joins TRBV11-2 and TRBJ2-3; TRBD1 is a possible D gene (7 bases). CDR1 and CDR2 from the germline V gene are SGHAT and FQNNGV. The V end was cut by 0 bases, the J end by 1 base, with 17 bases between. This CDR3 comprises 18 residues. The CDR3 region has the DNA TGTGCCAGCAGCTTAGATCGGGCAGGGGGAGGACGCACAGATACGCAGTATTTT. Encoded protein: CASSLDRAGGGRTDTQYF.